This is a list of T cell receptor beta chains from one sample in a study of OX40 agonist ivuxolimab in advanced cancers. The method was immunoSEQ multiplex PCR; TCRdb's version includes in-frame clones alone and lacks a portion of them. The sample consists of tens of thousands of clones, roughly 91% of them appearing once. This specimen was CD4+ or CD8+ T cells sorted from blood, taken in a trial of the OX40 agonist ivuxolimab. The receptors were sampled from an adult with an advanced solid tumor such as melanoma, head and neck, liver or kidney cancer. Each CDR3 is given with its conserved first and last residue. Each record gives: clone size, D gene, V gene, J gene, CDR3 DNA, CDR3 protein. The D gene is left open where the match is weak. Clone size is shown for a subset of rows, as once, few, many or a class of expanded clone.

clone size: .; D gene: TRBD1; V gene: TRBV4-2; J gene: TRBJ2-7; CDR3 DNA: TGTGCCAGCAGCCAAGAGTACAGGGGGCTGAACTACGAGCAGTACTTC; CDR3 protein: CASSQEYRGLNYEQYF
clone size: once; D gene: .; V gene: TRBV6-5; J gene: TRBJ2-3; CDR3 DNA: TGTGCCAGCAGTTACTCGCTCGGCACAGATACGCAGTATTTT; CDR3 protein: CASSYSLGTDTQYF
clone size: .; D gene: TRBD1; V gene: TRBV7-2; J gene: TRBJ1-2; CDR3 DNA: TGTGCCAGCAGCGCAACAGGGGAGGGTAACTATGGCTACACCTTC; CDR3 protein: CASSATGEGNYGYTF
clone size: .; D gene: .; V gene: TRBV5-1; J gene: TRBJ2-1; CDR3 DNA: TGCGCCAGCAGCTTGGGAGGTACGGCAGGGGGGTTGGATGAGCAGTTCTTC; CDR3 protein: CASSLGGTAGGLDEQFF
clone size: .; D gene: TRBD1; V gene: TRBV18; J gene: TRBJ1-1; CDR3 DNA: TGTGCCAGCTCGAAAGGGACAGGGGACACTGAAGCTTTCTTT; CDR3 protein: CASSKGTGDTEAFF
clone size: .; D gene: .; V gene: TRBV9; J gene: TRBJ1-4; CDR3 DNA: TGTGCCAGCAGTATATCGGGGTTAGAAAAACTGTTTTTT; CDR3 protein: CASSISGLEKLFF
clone size: .; D gene: .; V gene: TRBV7-9; J gene: TRBJ1-5; CDR3 DNA: TGTGCCAGCAGCTCATTAACATCTTCCCCCCAGCATTTT; CDR3 protein: CASSSLTSSPQHF
clone size: .; D gene: .; V gene: TRBV5-1; J gene: TRBJ2-5; CDR3 DNA: TGCGCCAGCACCAACCCTGGCGGGACCCAGTACTTC; CDR3 protein: CASTNPGGTQYF
clone size: once; D gene: .; V gene: TRBV15; J gene: TRBJ2-2; CDR3 DNA: TGTGCCACCAGCAGCGGAGGTAACACCGGGGAGCTGTTTTTT; CDR3 protein: CATSSGGNTGELFF
clone size: .; D gene: TRBD2; V gene: TRBV5-8; J gene: TRBJ2-7; CDR3 DNA: TGTGCCAGCACCGGGACTAGTGTGGGATCCTACGAGCAGTACTTC; CDR3 protein: CASTGTSVGSYEQYF
clone size: .; D gene: .; V gene: TRBV2; J gene: TRBJ2-5; CDR3 DNA: TGTGCCAGCAGTGCAGGAGAAGAGACCCAGTACTTC; CDR3 protein: CASSAGEETQYF
clone size: .; D gene: .; V gene: TRBV18; J gene: TRBJ2-7; CDR3 DNA: TGTGCCAGCTCACCCGATAGGGAAGCCTACGAGCAGTACTTC; CDR3 protein: CASSPDREAYEQYF
clone size: .; D gene: .; V gene: TRBV7-8; J gene: TRBJ1-3; CDR3 DNA: TGTGCCAGCAGCTTAGCTGGAAACACCATATATTTT; CDR3 protein: CASSLAGNTIYF
clone size: .; D gene: TRBD2; V gene: TRBV15; J gene: TRBJ2-3; CDR3 DNA: TGTGCCACCAGCAGGCCGGGACTAGCGGGGCAAGATACGCAGTATTTT; CDR3 protein: CATSRPGLAGQDTQYF
clone size: .; D gene: .; V gene: TRBV5-1; J gene: TRBJ2-1; CDR3 DNA: TGCGCCAGCAGCTTGGAGGATTGGTCCTACAATGAGCAGTTCTTC; CDR3 protein: CASSLEDWSYNEQFF
clone size: .; D gene: .; V gene: TRBV27; J gene: TRBJ2-7; CDR3 DNA: TGTGCCAGCAGTGTAACAGGACAGAGCTCCTACGAGCAGTACTTC; CDR3 protein: CASSVTGQSSYEQYF
clone size: .; D gene: .; V gene: TRBV5-1; J gene: TRBJ1-4; CDR3 DNA: TGCGCCAGCAGCTTCGGACCGCCGAATGAAAAACTGTTTTTT; CDR3 protein: CASSFGPPNEKLFF
clone size: .; D gene: .; V gene: TRBV4-3; J gene: TRBJ1-5; CDR3 DNA: TGCGCCTCAGCAGCAAGTAGCAATCAGCCCCAGCATTTT; CDR3 protein: CASAASSNQPQHF
clone size: .; D gene: TRBD2; V gene: TRBV29-1; J gene: TRBJ2-1; CDR3 DNA: TGCAGCGTACCGACTAGCGGGGACAATGAGCAGTTCTTC; CDR3 protein: CSVPTSGDNEQFF
clone size: .; D gene: .; V gene: TRBV19; J gene: TRBJ2-4; CDR3 DNA: TGTGCCAGTAGTAGGGGGCAGAAAAACATTCAGTACTTC; CDR3 protein: CASSRGQKNIQYF
clone size: .; D gene: .; V gene: TRBV7-3; J gene: TRBJ1-4; CDR3 DNA: TGTGCCAGCAGCCCCTCAGGGTTTGGTAATGAAAAACTGTTTTTT; CDR3 protein: CASSPSGFGNEKLFF
clone size: .; D gene: TRBD1; V gene: TRBV27; J gene: TRBJ1-5; CDR3 DNA: TGTGCCAGCAGTTTATTGTTCAGGGGGGATCAGCCCCAGCATTTT; CDR3 protein: CASSLLFRGDQPQHF
clone size: .; D gene: .; V gene: TRBV2; J gene: TRBJ1-6; CDR3 DNA: TGTGCCAGCAGACGGGAAAGCTCCTATAATTCACCCCTCCACTTT; CDR3 protein: CASRRESSYNSPLHF
clone size: .; D gene: .; V gene: TRBV28; J gene: TRBJ1-2; CDR3 DNA: TGTGCCAGCAGTACTCCTAACTATGGCTACACCTTC; CDR3 protein: CASSTPNYGYTF
clone size: .; D gene: TRBD2; V gene: TRBV2; J gene: TRBJ2-2; CDR3 DNA: TGTGCCAGCAGTGTTAGCGGGGGAGGCACCGGGGAGCTGTTTTTT; CDR3 protein: CASSVSGGGTGELFF
clone size: .; D gene: .; V gene: TRBV5-4; J gene: TRBJ2-7; CDR3 DNA: TGTGCCAGCAGCATTACCGGGACTTTCTACGAGCAGTACTTC; CDR3 protein: CASSITGTFYEQYF
clone size: .; D gene: TRBD1; V gene: TRBV5-1; J gene: TRBJ2-2; CDR3 DNA: TGCGCCAGCGGTCAATGGACAGGGGTCACCGGGGAGCTGTTTTTT; CDR3 protein: CASGQWTGVTGELFF
clone size: .; D gene: .; V gene: TRBV29-1; J gene: TRBJ1-1; CDR3 DNA: TGCAGCGTTGAAGTTCCGAACACTGAAGCTTTCTTT; CDR3 protein: CSVEVPNTEAFF
clone size: once; D gene: TRBD1; V gene: TRBV29-1; J gene: TRBJ2-5; CDR3 DNA: TGCAGCGGAGGAGCAGGGGGCACGGGAGAGACCCAGTACTTC; CDR3 protein: CSGGAGGTGETQYF
clone size: .; D gene: .; V gene: TRBV18; J gene: TRBJ2-1; CDR3 DNA: TGTGCCAGCTCCTCGAGGGGCTCCTACAATGAGCAGTTCTTC; CDR3 protein: CASSSRGSYNEQFF
clone size: .; D gene: .; V gene: TRBV28; J gene: TRBJ2-4; CDR3 DNA: TGTGCCAGCAGTTCCGTACGATTAGGGAACATTCAGTACTTC; CDR3 protein: CASSSVRLGNIQYF
clone size: few; D gene: TRBD1; V gene: TRBV18; J gene: TRBJ2-7; CDR3 DNA: TGTGCCAGCTCCCCCGGACAGGGGGCGCGGTACGAGCAGTACTTC; CDR3 protein: CASSPGQGARYEQYF
clone size: once; D gene: .; V gene: TRBV6-5; J gene: TRBJ2-7; CDR3 DNA: TGTGCCAGCAGTTACTCGAACCCCCCCTACGAGCAGTACTTC; CDR3 protein: CASSYSNPPYEQYF
clone size: .; D gene: .; V gene: TRBV5-4; J gene: TRBJ2-5; CDR3 DNA: TGTGCCAGCAGCGGTAGGGGGGGCAGCTTAGAGACCCAGTACTTC; CDR3 protein: CASSGRGGSLETQYF
clone size: .; D gene: .; V gene: TRBV4-3; J gene: TRBJ1-2; CDR3 DNA: TGCGCCAGCAGCCAAGATGGCGGCGACTATGGCTACACCTTC; CDR3 protein: CASSQDGGDYGYTF
clone size: .; D gene: TRBD1; V gene: TRBV6-1; J gene: TRBJ2-1; CDR3 DNA: TGTGCCAGCAGTCTGACAGGGACCTACAATGAGCAGTTCTTC; CDR3 protein: CASSLTGTYNEQFF
clone size: few; D gene: .; V gene: TRBV5-1; J gene: TRBJ2-1; CDR3 DNA: TGCGCCAGCAGCGAATCTAGTGGGGGCCGCGAGCAGTTCTTC; CDR3 protein: CASSESSGGREQFF
clone size: .; D gene: .; V gene: TRBV6-5; J gene: TRBJ1-5; CDR3 DNA: TGTGCCAGCAGAAGGGACTTTAATAGCAATCAGCCCCAGCATTTT; CDR3 protein: CASRRDFNSNQPQHF
clone size: .; D gene: .; V gene: TRBV6-4; J gene: TRBJ2-3; CDR3 DNA: TGTGCCAGCAGTCCCTCTATTCAAGATACGCAGTATTTT; CDR3 protein: CASSPSIQDTQYF
clone size: .; D gene: .; V gene: TRBV29-1; J gene: TRBJ1-2; CDR3 DNA: TGCAGCGGTGGGGGGCAGAGCTATGGCTACACCTTC; CDR3 protein: CSGGGQSYGYTF
clone size: few; D gene: .; V gene: TRBV9; J gene: TRBJ2-1; CDR3 DNA: TGTGCCAGCAGCGCCCAGGGAGGGGGACCCTACAATGAGCAGTTCTTC; CDR3 protein: CASSAQGGGPYNEQFF
clone size: once; D gene: TRBD2; V gene: TRBV10-3; J gene: TRBJ2-2; CDR3 DNA: TGTGCCATCAGTGAGTCGGCGGGGGGCGCCGGGACCGGGGAGCTGTTTTTT; CDR3 protein: CAISESAGGAGTGELFF
clone size: .; D gene: .; V gene: TRBV9; J gene: TRBJ2-6; CDR3 DNA: TGTGCCAGCAGCGTCTTGGGGCTGCTCGCTGGGGCCAACGTCCTGACTTTC; CDR3 protein: CASSVLGLLAGANVLTF
clone size: .; D gene: TRBD1; V gene: TRBV9; J gene: TRBJ2-7; CDR3 DNA: TGTGCCAGCAGCGTCGGACAGGGAACCTACGAGCAGTACTTC; CDR3 protein: CASSVGQGTYEQYF
clone size: few; D gene: .; V gene: TRBV2; J gene: TRBJ2-7; CDR3 DNA: TGTGCCAGCAAGGCGGGACAGCGCTCCTACGAGCAGTACTTC; CDR3 protein: CASKAGQRSYEQYF